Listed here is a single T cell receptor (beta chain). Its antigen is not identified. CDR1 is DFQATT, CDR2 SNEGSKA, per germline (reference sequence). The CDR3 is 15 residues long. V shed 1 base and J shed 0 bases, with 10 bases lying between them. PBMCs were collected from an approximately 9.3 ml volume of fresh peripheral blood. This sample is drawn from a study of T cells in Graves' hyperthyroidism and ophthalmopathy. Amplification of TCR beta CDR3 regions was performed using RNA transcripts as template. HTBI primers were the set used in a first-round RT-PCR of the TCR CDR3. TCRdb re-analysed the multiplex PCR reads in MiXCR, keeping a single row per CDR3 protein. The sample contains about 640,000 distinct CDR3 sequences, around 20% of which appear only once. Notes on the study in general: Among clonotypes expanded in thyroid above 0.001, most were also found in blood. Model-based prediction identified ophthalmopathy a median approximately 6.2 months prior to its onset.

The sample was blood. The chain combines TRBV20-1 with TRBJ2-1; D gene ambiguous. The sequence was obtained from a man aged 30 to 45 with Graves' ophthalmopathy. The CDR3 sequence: CSARGPGSSYNEQFF. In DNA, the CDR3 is TGCAGTGCTAGAGGGCCCGGTAGCTCCTACAATGAGCAGTTCTTC.